This TCR beta chain was retrieved from a study of response to subunit inactivated influenza vaccine. Study-level findings and limits: After each seasonal influenza vaccination, few new T cells are recruited, the authors suggested.

Each CDR3 protein gets one entry after TCRdb re-called the RT-PCR reads with MiXCR. This sample has roughly 500,000 distinct CDR3 sequences, with 16% found just once. V gave up 7 bases and J gave up 8 bases, with 16 bases separating them. The germline V gene encodes CDR1 MDHEN and CDR2 SYDVKM. The CDR3 runs to 13 residues. Only one count was recorded for this clonotype. Its matching antigen is unknown. The sample was CD4+ T cells sorted from PBMCs, taken 23 to 25 months after vaccination. The sequence derives from a man in his fifties or sixties who received an inactivated influenza vaccine. The rearrangement joins TRBV28 to TRBJ2-3, with D uncertain. CDR3 protein: CASTPAVERTQYF. The CDR3 coding sequence is TGTGCCAGCACCCCGGCCGTAGAGCGTACGCAGTATTTT.